This T cell receptor (beta chain) was captured in a study of neurological immune-mediated disorders. Study-level points and caveats: No link was found between any clinical or MRI feature and the multiple sclerosis repertoire cluster. The expanded clones of different subjects shared no CDR3 amino acid sequences (suggesting private repertoires in all groups).

Template-switch 5'RACE cDNA synthesis added a 10-nucleotide unique molecular identifier. TCRdb reprocessed the 5' RACE reads with MiXCR, giving one entry per CDR3 protein. This table holds 90,000 to 150,000 distinct CDR3 sequences, approximately 3.2% found once. Germline loops: CDR1 KGHSH, CDR2 LQKENI. Trimming stripped 5 bases from V and 5 bases from J, with 13 bases between. The CDR3 covers 13 residues. This clonotype was detected only a few times. What it recognizes is unknown. This clonotype originated in a woman in her 30s with multiple sclerosis. The chain has TRBV18 and TRBJ2-7; possible D gene TRBD1, 5 bases. Sequencing was carried out using PBMCs. The CDR3 nucleotides are TGTGCCAGCTCAGCTAAAGGGGTCAACGAGCAGTACTTC. This sequence encodes CASSAKGVNEQYF.